This passage covers 10 T cell receptor beta chains from one sample sequenced in a study of CD8 T cells in Susac syndrome. With random hexamers, roughly 0.5 to 1 ug RNA was reverse transcribed. TCRdb itself ran the immunoSEQ multiplex PCR reads through MiXCR, one entry per CDR3 protein. The repertoire holds approximately 270,000 distinct CDR3 sequences, with just under 95% as singletons. The sequenced sample was CD4+ T cells from PBMCs. These receptors were collected from a human donor with multiple sclerosis.

Here the CDR3 reads CASSLMTGGVFYNEQFF. The CDR3 region has the DNA TGCGCCAGCAGCTTGATGACAGGGGGCGTTTTCTACAATGAGCAGTTCTTC. The chain recombines TRBV5-1 with TRBJ2-1; 10 bases are shared with TRBD1. Per germline, CDR1 SGHRS and CDR2 YFSETQ. Germline trimming cut 1 base from V and 3 bases from J; bases unmatched to any gene: 7. The CDR3 has 17 amino acids.

For the CDR3, the DNA is TGTGCCAGCACTTGGGGGAGGGAATACAATCAGCCCCAGCATTTT. Residues: CASTWGREYNQPQHF. V and J are TRBV5-8 and TRBJ1-5, with D tentatively TRBD1 (5 bases). This CDR3 is 15 amino acids long. Looked up from germline, CDR1 is SGHTS and CDR2 is YDEGEE. V shed 6 bases and J shed 3 bases, with 16 bases lying between them.

CDR3 bases: TGTGCCAGGGCGCGCGGCTACACCTTC. Translation gives CARARGYTF. The V and J genes are TRBV6-4 and TRBJ1-2; no reliable D call. The CDR3 totals 9 residues. V was trimmed by 9 bases and J by 8 bases, leaving 7 bases between them. Germline V lookup: CDR1 MRHNA, CDR2 SNTAGT.

Only one count was recorded for this clonotype. The chain recombines TRBV7-3 with TRBJ2-7, with TRBD2 matching over 9 bases. Germline CDR1 SGHTA, CDR2 FQGTGA. The CDR3 covers 17 residues. V trimming: 4 bases; J trimming: 3 bases; junction bases outside the gene matches: 13. CDR3 protein: CASSSKGGLAGYYEQYV. The CDR3 DNA reads as TGTGCCAGCAGCTCGAAGGGCGGCCTAGCGGGGTACTACGAGCAGTACGTC.

The CDR3 region is CASSVGNLAKNIQYF. The CDR3 DNA reads TGTGCCAGCAGTGTGGGCAACCTAGCCAAAAACATTCAGTACTTC. The J gene is TRBJ2-4, the V gene TRBV2, with unresolved D. Trimming pared 4 bases from V and 0 bases from J, leaving 10 bases between. The CDR3 length is 15 residues. Germline CDR1 and CDR2: SNHLY and FYNNEI.

The J gene is TRBJ2-5, the V gene TRBV5-4; D unclear. The CDR3 is 13 residues long. Per the germline V gene, CDR1 is SGHNT and CDR2 is YYREEE (reference sequence). V gave up 1 base and J gave up 1 base, with 5 bases separating them. The CDR3 region is CASSLSPQETQYF. The CDR3 nucleotides read TGTGCCAGCAGCTTGTCCCCCCAAGAGACCCAGTACTTC.

The J gene is TRBJ1-4, the V gene TRBV30; a possible D gene is TRBD1 (5 bases). The CDR3 covers 15 residues. The V and J ends lost 2 bases and 2 bases respectively, with 12 bases between them. Germline V gene data show CDR1 as GTSNPN and CDR2 as SVGIG (reference sequence). CDR3 protein: CAWSPLRGTNEKLFF. The CDR3 DNA reads TGTGCCTGGAGTCCGCTTCGGGGGACTAATGAAAAACTGTTTTTT. Filled out from reference TRBV30 and TRBJ1-4, the complete variable domain reads SQTIHQWPATLVQPVGSPLSLECTVEGTSNPNLYWYRQAAGRGLQLLFYSVGIGQISSEVPQNLSASRPQDRQFILSSKKLLLSDSGFYLCAWSPLRGTNEKLFFGSGTQLSVL.

This chain uses TRBV18 with TRBJ1-1; D is possibly TRBD1 (6 bases). Trimming shortened V by 6 bases and J by 7 bases, and 18 bases separated the two germline ends. The CDR3 length is 14 residues. In germline, CDR1 is KGHSH, CDR2 LQKENI. CDR3 protein: CASSPNGQLNEAFF. In nucleotides, the CDR3 is TGTGCCAGCTCCCCGAACGGACAGTTGAATGAAGCTTTCTTT.

In this sample, this clonotype turned up once. This chain connects TRBV28 to TRBJ1-2, with a weak D call TRBD1 (5 bases). This CDR3 has 14 residues. Trimming took 3 bases from V and 4 from J, leaving 12 bases between them. Germline V gives CDR1 MDHEN, CDR2 SYDVKM. The CDR3 loop is CASSFPPQGYGYTF. CDR3 DNA sequence: TGTGCCAGCAGTTTCCCCCCCCAGGGCTATGGCTACACCTTC.

This clonotype was found a few times. The chain links TRBV18 to TRBJ1-1; D is undetermined. CDR3 length equals 14 residues. Between the trimmed V and J ends, which lost 1 base and 0 bases, there was a span of 6 bases. The germline CDR1 and CDR2 sequences are KGHSH and LQKENI. CDR3 sequence reads: CASSPQHLNTEAFF. In DNA form, the CDR3 reads TGTGCCAGCTCACCACAACACCTGAACACTGAAGCTTTCTTT.